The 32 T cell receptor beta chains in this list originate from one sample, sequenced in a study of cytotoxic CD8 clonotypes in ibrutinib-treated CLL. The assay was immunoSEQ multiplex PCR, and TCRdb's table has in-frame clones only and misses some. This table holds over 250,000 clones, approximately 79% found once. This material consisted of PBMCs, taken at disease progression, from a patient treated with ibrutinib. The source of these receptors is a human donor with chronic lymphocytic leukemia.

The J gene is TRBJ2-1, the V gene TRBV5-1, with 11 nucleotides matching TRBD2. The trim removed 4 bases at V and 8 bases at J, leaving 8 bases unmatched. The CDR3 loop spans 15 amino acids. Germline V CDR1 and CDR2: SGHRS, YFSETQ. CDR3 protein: CASSPLAGGPHEQFF. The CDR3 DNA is TGCGCCAGCAGCCCCTTAGCGGGAGGGCCCCATGAGCAGTTCTTC. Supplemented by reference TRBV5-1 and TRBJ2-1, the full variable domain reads KAGVTQTPRYLIKTRGQQVTLSCSPISGHRSVSWYQQTPGQGLQFLFEYFSETQRNKGNFPGRFSGRQFSNSRSEMNVSTLELGDSALYLCASSPLAGGPHEQFFGPGTRLTVL.

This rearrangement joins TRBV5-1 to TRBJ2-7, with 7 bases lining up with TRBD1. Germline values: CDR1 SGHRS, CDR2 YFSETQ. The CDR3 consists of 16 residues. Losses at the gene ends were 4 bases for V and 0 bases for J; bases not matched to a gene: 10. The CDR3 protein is CASSAQPPGGSYEQYF. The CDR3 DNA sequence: TGCGCCAGCAGCGCCCAACCGCCAGGGGGCTCCTACGAGCAGTACTTC.

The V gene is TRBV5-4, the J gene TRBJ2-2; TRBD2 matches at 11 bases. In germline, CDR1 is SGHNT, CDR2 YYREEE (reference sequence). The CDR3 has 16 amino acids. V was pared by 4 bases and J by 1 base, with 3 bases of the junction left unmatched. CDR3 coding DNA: TGTGCCAGCAGCAGCGGACTAGCGGGGAACACCGGGGAGCTGTTTTTT. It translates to CASSSGLAGNTGELFF.

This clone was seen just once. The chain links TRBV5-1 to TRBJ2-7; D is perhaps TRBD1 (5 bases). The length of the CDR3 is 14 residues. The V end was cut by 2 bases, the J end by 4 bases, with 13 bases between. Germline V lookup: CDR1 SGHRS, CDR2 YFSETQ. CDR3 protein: CASSLSRVGYEQYF. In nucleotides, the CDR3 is TGCGCCAGCAGCTTATCCAGGGTAGGGTACGAGCAGTACTTC.

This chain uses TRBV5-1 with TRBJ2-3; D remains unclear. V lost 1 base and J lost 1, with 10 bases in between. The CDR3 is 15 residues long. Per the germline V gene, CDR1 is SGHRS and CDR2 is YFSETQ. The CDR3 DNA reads TGCGCCAGCAGCTTGACCCAACCAGGCACAGATACGCAGTATTTT. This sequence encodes CASSLTQPGTDTQYF.

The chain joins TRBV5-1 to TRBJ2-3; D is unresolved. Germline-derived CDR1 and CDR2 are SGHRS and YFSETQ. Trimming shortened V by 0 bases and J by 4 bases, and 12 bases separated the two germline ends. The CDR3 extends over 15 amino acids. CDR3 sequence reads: CASSLGGGKPDTQYF. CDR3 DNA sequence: TGCGCCAGCAGCTTGGGAGGTGGAAAGCCAGATACGCAGTATTTT.

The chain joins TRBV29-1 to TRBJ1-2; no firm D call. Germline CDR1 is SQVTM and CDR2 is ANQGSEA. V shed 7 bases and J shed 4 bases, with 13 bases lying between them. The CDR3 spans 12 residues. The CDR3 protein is CSASSGVYGYTF. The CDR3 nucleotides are TGCAGCGCCTCTTCCGGGGTCTATGGCTACACCTTC. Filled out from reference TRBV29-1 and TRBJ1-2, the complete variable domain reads SAVISQKPSRDICQRGTSLTIQCQVDSQVTMMFWYRQQPGQSLTLIATANQGSEATYESGFVIDKFPISRPNLTFSTLTVSNMSPEDSSIYLCSASSGVYGYTFGSGTRLTVV.

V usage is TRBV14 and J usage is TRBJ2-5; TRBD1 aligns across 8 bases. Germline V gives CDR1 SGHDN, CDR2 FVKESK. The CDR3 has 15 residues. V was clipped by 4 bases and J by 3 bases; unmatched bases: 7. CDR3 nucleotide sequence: TGTGCCAGCAGCCTCGAACCAGGGGGCGAAGAGACCCAGTACTTC. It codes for CASSLEPGGEETQYF.

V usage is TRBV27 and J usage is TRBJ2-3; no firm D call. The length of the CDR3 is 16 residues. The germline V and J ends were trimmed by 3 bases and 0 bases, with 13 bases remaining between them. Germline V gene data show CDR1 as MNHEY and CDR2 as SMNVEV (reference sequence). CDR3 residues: CASSFPMHPSTDTQYF. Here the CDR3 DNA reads TGTGCCAGCAGTTTCCCAATGCACCCTAGCACAGATACGCAGTATTTT.

CDR3 amino acids: CASSSVAGVSNEQFF. In DNA form, the CDR3 reads TGCGCCAGCAGTTCTGTAGCGGGAGTGAGCAATGAGCAGTTCTTC. The chain recombines TRBV5-1 with TRBJ2-1; 9 nucleotides align to TRBD2. The CDR3 covers 15 residues. Germline V gene data show CDR1 as SGHRS and CDR2 as YFSETQ. The junction had 9 bases not matched to a gene; V was cut back by 5 bases and J by 6 bases.

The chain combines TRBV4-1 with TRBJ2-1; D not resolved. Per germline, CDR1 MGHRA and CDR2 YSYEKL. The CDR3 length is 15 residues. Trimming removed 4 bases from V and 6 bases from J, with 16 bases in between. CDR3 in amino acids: CASSPPWGVGNEQFF. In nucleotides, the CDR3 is TGCGCCAGCAGCCCACCCTGGGGTGTGGGCAATGAGCAGTTCTTC.

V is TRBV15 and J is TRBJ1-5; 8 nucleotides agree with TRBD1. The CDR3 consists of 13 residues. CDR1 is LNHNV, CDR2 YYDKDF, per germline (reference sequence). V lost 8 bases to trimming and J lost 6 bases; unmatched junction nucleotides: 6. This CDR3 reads CATGQGAGQPQHF. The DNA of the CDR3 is TGTGCCACCGGCCAGGGGGCAGGTCAGCCCCAGCATTTT.

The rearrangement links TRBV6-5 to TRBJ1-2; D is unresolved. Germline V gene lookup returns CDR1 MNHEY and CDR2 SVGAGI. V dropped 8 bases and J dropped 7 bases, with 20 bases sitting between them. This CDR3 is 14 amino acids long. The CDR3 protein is CASGFGPEDSGYTF. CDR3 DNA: TGTGCCAGCGGCTTCGGTCCTGAGGATTCTGGCTACACCTTC.

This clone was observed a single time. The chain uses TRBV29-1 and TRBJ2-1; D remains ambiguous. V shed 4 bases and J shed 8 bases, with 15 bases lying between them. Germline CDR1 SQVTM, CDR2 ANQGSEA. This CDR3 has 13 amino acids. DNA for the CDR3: TGCAGCGTTGTGGTCAGCCCACTCGATGAGCAGTTCTTC. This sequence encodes CSVVVSPLDEQFF.

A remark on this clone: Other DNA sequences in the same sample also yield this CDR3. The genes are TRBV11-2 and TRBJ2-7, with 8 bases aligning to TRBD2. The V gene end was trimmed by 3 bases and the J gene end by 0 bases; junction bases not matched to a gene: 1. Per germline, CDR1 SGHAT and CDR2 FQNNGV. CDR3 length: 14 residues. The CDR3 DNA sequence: TGTGCCAGCAGCTTTACTAGCGGCTCCTACGAGCAGTACTTC. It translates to CASSFTSGSYEQYF.

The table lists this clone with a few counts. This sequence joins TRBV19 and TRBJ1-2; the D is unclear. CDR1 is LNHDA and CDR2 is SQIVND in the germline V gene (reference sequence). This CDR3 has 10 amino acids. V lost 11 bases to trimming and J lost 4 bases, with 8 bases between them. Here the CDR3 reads CAGRIYGYTF. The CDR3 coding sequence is TGTGCCGGGCGGATCTATGGCTACACCTTC.

For the CDR3, the DNA is TGCGCCAGCAGCTTGGGGGGGACTAGCGGAGAAGAGACCCAGTACTTC. It encodes CASSLGGTSGEETQYF. The chain recombines TRBV5-1 with TRBJ2-5, with TRBD2 matching 11 bases. Germline CDR1 and CDR2: SGHRS and YFSETQ. This CDR3 has 16 amino acids. J was trimmed by 3 bases and V by 0 bases; bases with no gene match: 4. The complete variable domain, with remaining parts taken from reference TRBV5-1 and TRBJ2-5, reads KAGVTQTPRYLIKTRGQQVTLSCSPISGHRSVSWYQQTPGQGLQFLFEYFSETQRNKGNFPGRFSGRQFSNSRSEMNVSTLELGDSALYLCASSLGGTSGEETQYFGPGTRLLVL.

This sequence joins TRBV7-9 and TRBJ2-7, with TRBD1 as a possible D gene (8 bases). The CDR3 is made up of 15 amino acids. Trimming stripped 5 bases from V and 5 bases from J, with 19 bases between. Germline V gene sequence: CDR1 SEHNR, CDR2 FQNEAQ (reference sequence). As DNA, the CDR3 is TGTGCCAGCAGCGGACGCAACAGGGGGGGCCACGAGCAGTACTTC. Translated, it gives CASSGRNRGGHEQYF.

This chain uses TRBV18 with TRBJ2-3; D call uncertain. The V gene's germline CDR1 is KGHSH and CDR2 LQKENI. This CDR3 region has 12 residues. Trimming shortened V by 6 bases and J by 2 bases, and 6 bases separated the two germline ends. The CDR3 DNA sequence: TGTGCCAGCTCCGACCCCACAGATACGCAGTATTTT. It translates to CASSDPTDTQYF.

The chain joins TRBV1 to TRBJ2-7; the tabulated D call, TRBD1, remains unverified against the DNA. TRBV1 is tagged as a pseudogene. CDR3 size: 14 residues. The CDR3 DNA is TGCACCAGCGGGACAGGGGCCGCGTCCTACGAGCAGTACTTC. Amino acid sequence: CTSGTGAASYEQYF.

CDR3 nucleotide sequence: TGTGCCAGCAGACGCCGTGGGACAGCCTCCTACGAGCAGTACTTC. Its protein product is CASRRRGTASYEQYF. V gene TRBV28 combines with J gene TRBJ2-7; 7 bases align to TRBD1. This CDR3 is built from 15 residues. V trimming: 6 bases; J trimming: 0 bases; junction bases outside the gene matches: 8. CDR1 is MDHEN and CDR2 is SYDVKM in the germline V gene.

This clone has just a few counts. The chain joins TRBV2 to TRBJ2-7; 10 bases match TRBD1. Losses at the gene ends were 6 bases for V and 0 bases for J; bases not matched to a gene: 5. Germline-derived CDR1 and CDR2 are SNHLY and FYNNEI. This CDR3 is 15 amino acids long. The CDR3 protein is CASRGGQGSSYEQYF. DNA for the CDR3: TGTGCCAGCAGGGGGGGACAGGGGAGCTCCTACGAGCAGTACTTC. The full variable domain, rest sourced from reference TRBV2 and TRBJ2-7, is EPEVTQTPSHQVTQMGQEVILRCVPISNHLYFYWYRQILGQKVEFLVSFYNNEISEKSEIFDDQFSVERPDGSNFTLKIRSTKLEDSAMYFCASRGGQGSSYEQYFGPGTRLTVT.

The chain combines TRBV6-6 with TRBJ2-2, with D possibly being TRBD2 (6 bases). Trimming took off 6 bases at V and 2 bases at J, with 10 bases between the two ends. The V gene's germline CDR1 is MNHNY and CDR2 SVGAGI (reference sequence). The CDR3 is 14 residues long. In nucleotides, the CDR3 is TGTGCCAGCAGACGGGACTCAAACACCGGGGAGCTGTTTTTT. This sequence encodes CASRRDSNTGELFF.

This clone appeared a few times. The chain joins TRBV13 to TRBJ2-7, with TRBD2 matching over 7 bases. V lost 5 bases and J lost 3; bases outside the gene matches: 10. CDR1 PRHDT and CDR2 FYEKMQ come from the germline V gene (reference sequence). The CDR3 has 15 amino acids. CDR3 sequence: CASSTKPGLNYEQYF. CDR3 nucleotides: TGTGCCAGCAGCACCAAACCGGGACTAAACTACGAGCAGTACTTC.

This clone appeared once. The CDR3 DNA is TGTGCCACCAGCTTGTACAGGGCAGCCTATGGCTACACCTTC. Protein: CATSLYRAAYGYTF. The chain links TRBV15 to TRBJ1-2; a weak D match, TRBD1 (6 bases). The CDR3 spans 14 residues. Trimming took off 5 bases at V and 4 bases at J, with 14 bases between the two ends. Germline V gene data show CDR1 as LNHNV and CDR2 as YYDKDF (reference sequence).

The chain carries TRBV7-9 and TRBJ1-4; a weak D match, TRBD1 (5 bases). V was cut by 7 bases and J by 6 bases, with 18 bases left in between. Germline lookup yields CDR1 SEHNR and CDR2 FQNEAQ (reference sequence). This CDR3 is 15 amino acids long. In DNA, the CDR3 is TGTGCCAGCACCTCAGGGACCGGCCGTTATGAAAAACTGTTTTTT. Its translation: CASTSGTGRYEKLFF.

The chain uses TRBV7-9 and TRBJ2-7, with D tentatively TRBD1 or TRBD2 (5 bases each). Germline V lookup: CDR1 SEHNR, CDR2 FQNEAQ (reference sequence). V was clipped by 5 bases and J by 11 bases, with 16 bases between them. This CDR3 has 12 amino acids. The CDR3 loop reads CASSVRDPRKYF. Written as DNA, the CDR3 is TGTGCCAGCAGCGTCCGGGACCCTAGAAAGTACTTC.

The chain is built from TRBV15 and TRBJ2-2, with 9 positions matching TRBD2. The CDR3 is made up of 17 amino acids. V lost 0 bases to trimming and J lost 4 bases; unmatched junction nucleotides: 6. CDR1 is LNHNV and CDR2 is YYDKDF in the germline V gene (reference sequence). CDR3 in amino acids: CATSREGAGGFTGELFF. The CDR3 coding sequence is TGTGCCACCAGCAGAGAGGGAGCGGGGGGCTTCACCGGGGAGCTGTTTTTT.

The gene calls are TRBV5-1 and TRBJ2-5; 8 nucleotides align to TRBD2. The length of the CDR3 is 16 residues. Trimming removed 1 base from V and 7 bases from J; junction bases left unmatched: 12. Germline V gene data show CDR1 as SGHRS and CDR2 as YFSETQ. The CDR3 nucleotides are TGCGCCAGCAGCTTGTCGCCAGCGGGAGCGTCGGGGACCCAGTACTTC. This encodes CASSLSPAGASGTQYF. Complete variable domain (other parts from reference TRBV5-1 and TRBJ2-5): KAGVTQTPRYLIKTRGQQVTLSCSPISGHRSVSWYQQTPGQGLQFLFEYFSETQRNKGNFPGRFSGRQFSNSRSEMNVSTLELGDSALYLCASSLSPAGASGTQYFGPGTRLLVL.

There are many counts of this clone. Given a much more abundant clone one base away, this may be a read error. CDR3 protein: CASSVGAGFSSYEQYF. DNA for the CDR3: TGTGCCAGCAGCGTGGGGGCGGGGTTTAGCTCCTACGAGCAGTACTTC. The chain uses TRBV7-2 and TRBJ2-7; D possibly matches TRBD1 or TRBD2 (6 bases each). The germline CDR1 and CDR2 sequences are SGHTA and FQGNSA. The ends were cut back, 5 bases at V and 0 bases at J, with 17 bases in the middle. This CDR3 has 16 residues. Full variable domain (outside the CDR3, taken from reference TRBV7-2 and TRBJ2-7): GAGVSQSPSNKVTEKGKDVELRCDPISGHTALYWYRQSLGQGLEFLIYFQGNSAPDKSGLPSDRFSAERTGGSVSTLTIQRTQQEDSAVYLCASSVGAGFSSYEQYFGPGTRLTVT.

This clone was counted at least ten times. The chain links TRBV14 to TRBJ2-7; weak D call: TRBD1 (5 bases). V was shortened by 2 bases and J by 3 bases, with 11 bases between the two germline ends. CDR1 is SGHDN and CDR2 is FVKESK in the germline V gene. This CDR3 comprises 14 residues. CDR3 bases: TGTGCCAGCAGCCAACAGGGAATTGACTACGAGCAGTACTTC. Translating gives CASSQQGIDYEQYF.

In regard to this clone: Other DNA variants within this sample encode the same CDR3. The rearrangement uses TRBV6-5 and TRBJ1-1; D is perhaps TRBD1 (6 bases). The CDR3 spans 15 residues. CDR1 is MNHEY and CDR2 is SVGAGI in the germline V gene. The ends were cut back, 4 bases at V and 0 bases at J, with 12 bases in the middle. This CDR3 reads CASSSPGQMNTEAFF. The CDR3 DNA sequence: TGTGCCAGCAGTTCCCCGGGACAAATGAACACTGAAGCTTTCTTT.